These T cell receptor beta chains were read from a single sample in a study of blood T cell repertoires in COVID-19. Using immunoSEQ multiplex PCR, the repertoire was profiled, and TCRdb retains in-frame clones only, with some absent. The repertoire holds around 330,000 clones, with approximately 91% as singletons. Material: PBMCs or T cells enriched from blood (not recorded which). The source is a woman aged 40-49 years who had recovered from COVID-19. Each CDR3 is given with its conserved first and last residue. The order of the fields is clone size, J gene, D gene, V gene, CDR3 length, CDR3 protein, CDR3 DNA. A D gene is named only where the DNA matches it firmly. Part of the rows lack a size; the others show once, few, many or a class for expanded clones.

>-|TRBJ1-3|TRBD1|TRBV3-1/TRBV3-2|14
CASSQGQGVNTIYF
TGTGCCAGCAGCCAGGGACAGGGGGTAAACACCATATATTTT
>once|TRBJ2-1|-|TRBV11-2|15
CASSLHAAPYNEQFF
TGTGCCAGCAGCTTACACGCGGCCCCCTACAATGAGCAGTTCTTC
>-|TRBJ2-7|TRBD1|TRBV7-2|14
CASSLGGQFYEQYF
TGTGCCAGCAGCTTAGGGGGACAGTTCTACGAGCAGTACTTC
>-|TRBJ2-7|-|TRBV27|13
CASSPRGFYEQYF
TGTGCCAGCAGTCCGAGGGGGTTCTACGAGCAGTACTTC
>-|TRBJ1-1|-|TRBV7-9|15
CASSPDRGLNTEAFF
TGTGCCAGCAGCCCGGATAGGGGTTTAAACACTGAAGCTTTCTTT
>-|TRBJ2-2|-|TRBV7-9|12
CASSSLSGELFF
TGTGCCAGCAGCTCCCTTAGCGGGGAGCTGTTTTTT
>-|TRBJ2-1|TRBD2|TRBV4-3|16
CASSQDQLAGRGEQFF
TGCGCCAGCAGCCAAGATCAACTAGCGGGTCGAGGTGAGCAGTTCTTC
>-|TRBJ2-1|-|TRBV15|13
CATKAVSYNEQFF
TGTGCCACCAAGGCGGTTTCCTACAATGAGCAGTTCTTC
>-|TRBJ2-1|-|TRBV6-5|15
CASSYDRYSYNEQFF
TGTGCCAGCAGCTACGACAGGTATTCCTACAATGAGCAGTTCTTC
>-|TRBJ1-2|-|TRBV9|14
CASSVGIQSYGYTF
TGTGCCAGCAGCGTAGGGATACAGAGCTATGGCTACACCTTC
>-|TRBJ1-5|-|TRBV10-1|13
CASSWGSNQPQHF
TGCGCCAGCAGTTGGGGCAGCAATCAGCCCCAGCATTTT
>once|TRBJ2-1|-|TRBV5-4|15
CASSLYRVSYNEQFF
TGTGCCAGCAGCTTGTACAGGGTTTCCTACAATGAGCAGTTCTTC
>-|TRBJ2-7|TRBD1|TRBV29-1|13
CSVGSGGSYEQYF
TGCAGCGTTGGCTCAGGGGGATCCTACGAGCAGTACTTC
>-|TRBJ2-7|TRBD1|TRBV10-3|15
CAISVPPDRGDEQYF
TGTGCCATCAGTGTACCCCCGGACAGGGGAGATGAGCAGTACTTC
>-|TRBJ2-2|TRBD1|TRBV6-5|13
CASRRGQDGELFF
TGTGCCAGCAGGAGGGGGCAGGACGGGGAGCTGTTTTTT
>-|TRBJ1-5|TRBD1|TRBV2|13
CASNGQGDQPQHF
TGTGCCAGCAACGGACAGGGGGATCAGCCCCAGCATTTT